This TCR beta chain derives from a study of OX40 agonist ivuxolimab in advanced cancers. Study information: Patients were treated with intravenous ivuxolimab, dosed at 0.01 to 10 mg/kg and infused every 2 weeks. Among those treated, three patients had partial responses, one with hepatocellular carcinoma and two with cutaneous melanoma.

Notes on the study in general: The investigators did not determine what antigen specificity the expanded peripheral T cells had.

Of note for this clone: The antigen is unknown.

TCRdb keeps only in-frame clones here, not all; method: immunoSEQ multiplex PCR. The sample holds tens of thousands of clones; 90% are singletons and the top ten take around 7%. The CDR3 is made up of 18 amino acids. Germline CDR1 reads SGHAT; CDR2 reads FQNNGV. Trimming stripped 6 bases from V and 5 bases from J, with 29 bases between. The clonotype comes from an adult with an advanced solid tumor such as melanoma, head and neck, liver or kidney cancer. The chain has TRBV11-2 and TRBJ2-7; D could derive from TRBD1 or TRBD2 (6 bases each). This material consisted of CD4+ or CD8+ T cells sorted from blood, taken in a trial of the OX40 agonist ivuxolimab. This chain's CDR3 is CASSFRPGERQGYHEQYF. CDR3 in DNA: TGTGCCAGCAGTTTTAGGCCGGGAGAGAGGCAGGGGTATCACGAGCAGTACTTC. The variable domain in full, with the rest retrieved from reference TRBV11-2 and TRBJ2-7, is EAGVAQSPRYKIIEKRQSVAFWCNPISGHATLYWYQQILGQGPKLLIQFQNNGVVDDSQLPKDRFSAERLKGVDSTLKIQPAKLEDSAVYLCASSFRPGERQGYHEQYFGPGTRLTVT.